This TCR beta chain was sequenced for a study of T cell responses to AZD1222 COVID-19 vaccine. The study's findings and limits: Repertoires in all cases were sampled only once the peak T cell response had passed. Within unmutated variant regions lay the reported targets of nearly half of spike-specific TCRs.

Using immunoSEQ multiplex PCR, the repertoire was profiled, and TCRdb retains in-frame clones only, with some absent. The sample carries under 150,000 clones, roughly 90% recorded once. The CDR3 has 13 amino acids. Germline-derived CDR1 and CDR2 are LGHDT and YNNKEL (reference sequence). The germline V and J ends were trimmed by 1 base and 8 bases, with 9 bases remaining between them. In regard to this clone: Its specificity is unknown.

This chain joins TRBV3-1 (or the pseudogene TRBV3-2) and TRBJ1-3; TRBD1 might be the D (5 bases). The sample consisted of peripheral blood, taken on day 0 of AZD1222 vaccination. The TCR sequence derives from an adult in good health. The CDR3 loop is CASSQGGTDTIYF. CDR3 coding DNA: TGTGCCAGCAGCCAAGGCGGGACGGACACCATATATTTT.